Listed below are T cell receptor beta chains from one sample, sequenced in a study of T cell responses to AZD1222 COVID-19 vaccine. Produced via immunoSEQ multiplex PCR; TCRdb's table is partial and in-frame only. This sample has 150,000 to 160,000 clones, with approximately 86% found just once. The specimen was peripheral blood, collected after recovery from COVID-19. Every receptor here comes from an adult who had recovered from COVID-19. The CDR3 runs from the conserved cysteine through the conserved F or W. D genes are given only for firm matches. For some rows the clone size is stated as once, few or many, or as a class when expanded; others skip it.

clone_size j_call v_call d_call cdr3_length cdr3_nt cdr3_aa
- TRBJ2-7 TRBV25-1 TRBD1 15 TGTGCCAGCAGTATCGGACAGGGAGTCTCCTACGAGCAGTACTTC CASSIGQGVSYEQYF
once TRBJ1-6 TRBV9 TRBD1 14 TGTGCCAGCAGGAGGGGGCTTGGTAATTCACCCCTCCACTTT CASRRGLGNSPLHF
- TRBJ2-7 TRBV6-2/TRBV6-3 - 15 TGTGCCAGCAGTTCCTCGACACCTACCTCCTACGAGCAGTACTTC CASSSSTPTSYEQYF
- TRBJ1-1 TRBV7-6 TRBD1 15 TGTGCCAGCAGCTTAGGTACAGGGGCGAACACTGAAGCTTTCTTT CASSLGTGANTEAFF
few TRBJ1-2 TRBV28 - 13 TGTGCCAGCAGCCTAGGGTGGGGGCAGGGCTACACCTTC CASSLGWGQGYTF
- TRBJ1-2 TRBV29-1 - 12 TGCAGCGGGGGCGGAGGGATTGATGGCTACACCTTC CSGGGGIDGYTF
- TRBJ2-7 TRBV2 TRBD1 13 TGTGCCAGCAGCTTTCCACAGGGGGGCGAGCAGTACTTC CASSFPQGGEQYF
- TRBJ2-7 TRBV28 - 10 TGTGCCAGCGGGGGACGGGAGCAGTACTTC CASGGREQYF
- TRBJ1-2 TRBV14 TRBD1 13 TGTGCCAGCAGTCTCAGGGGGCAGGCCGGCTACACCTTC CASSLRGQAGYTF
- TRBJ1-5 TRBV7-2 - 14 TGTGCCAGCAGCTTAGCAACTTCTAATCAGCCCCAGCATTTT CASSLATSNQPQHF
- TRBJ1-5 TRBV19 - 13 TGTGCCAGTAGTATTGGACGGGGTCAGCCCCAGCATTTT CASSIGRGQPQHF
- TRBJ2-1 TRBV7-9 TRBD1 16 TGTGCCAGCAGCTTCACAACAGGGGGCGTTGGAGATGAGCAGTTCTTC CASSFTTGGVGDEQFF
- TRBJ1-2 TRBV12-3/TRBV12-4 - 13 TGTGCCAGCAGCCTTCTAACGGGGGTTGGCTACACCTTC CASSLLTGVGYTF
- TRBJ1-1 TRBV11-2 - 14 TGTGCCAGCAGCTTATCGGCGAGAGCTACTGAAGCTTTCTTT CASSLSARATEAFF
few TRBJ2-3 TRBV28 - 16 TGTGCCAGCAGCCTCAGGGACTGGAAGAGCACAGATACGCAGTATTTT CASSLRDWKSTDTQYF
few TRBJ1-2 TRBV28 TRBD1 13 TGTGCCAGCAGCGGGACAGGGTTTTATGGCTACACCTTC CASSGTGFYGYTF
- TRBJ1-1 TRBV4-3 TRBD1 16 TGCGCCAGCAGCCAAGATGGACAGGGGATTAACACTGAAGCTTTCTTT CASSQDGQGINTEAFF
- TRBJ1-1 TRBV11-1 TRBD1 13 TGTGCCTGCAGGGGACAGCCGAACACTGAAGCTTTCTTT CACRGQPNTEAFF
- TRBJ2-7 TRBV7-2 - 15 TGTGCCAGCAGCTATGGAGGCGACTGGAGTTACGAGCAGTACTTC CASSYGGDWSYEQYF
- TRBJ2-3 TRBV7-9 - 13 TGTGCCAGCTCAGCGGTCGCAGCAGATACGCAGTATTTT CASSAVAADTQYF
- TRBJ1-2 TRBV7-2 TRBD1 15 TGTGCCAGCAGCAAAGGAGGACAGGGGACCTATGGCTACACCTTC CASSKGGQGTYGYTF
- TRBJ1-4 TRBV3-1/TRBV3-2 - 14 TGTGCCAGCAGCCAAAAGGGTACTAATGAAAAACTGTTTTTT CASSQKGTNEKLFF
- TRBJ1-4 TRBV4-3 - 17 TGCGCCAGCAGCCAAGAAAGGGGAACCGCAACTAATGAAAAACTGTTTTTT CASSQERGTATNEKLFF
- TRBJ2-7 TRBV29-1 - 12 TGCAGCGTTGCCCTGCCAAACTACGAGCAGTACTTC CSVALPNYEQYF
- TRBJ1-1 TRBV7-6 TRBD1 15 TGTGCCAGCAGCTTAGGGACAGGGAGTAACACTGAAGCTTTCTTT CASSLGTGSNTEAFF
once TRBJ2-7 TRBV15 - 12 TGTGCCACCAGTTCAAAAGGCTACGAGCAGTACTTC CATSSKGYEQYF
- TRBJ1-6 TRBV3-1/TRBV3-2 TRBD1 23 TGTGCCAGCAGCCAAGTCATCGGAGGGCCAAACAGGGGGCGTAGGTCCTATAATTCACCCCTCCACTTT CASSQVIGGPNRGRRSYNSPLHF
- TRBJ1-2 TRBV25-1 TRBD1 16 TGTGCCAGCAGTGAACACGGGGACAGGGGTGGGAATGGCTACACCTTC CASSEHGDRGGNGYTF
- TRBJ1-1 TRBV29-1 - 14 TGCAGCGTTGAAGCTGGGGGGGGCTGGACTGAAGCTTTCTTT CSVEAGGGWTEAFF
- TRBJ2-7 TRBV5-5 - 14 TGTGCCAGCAGCTTATCACCCGACGACTACGAGCAGTACTTC CASSLSPDDYEQYF
- TRBJ1-5 TRBV4-2 TRBD1 15 TGTGCCAGCAGCCTTTCAGGACAGGACGGTCAGCCCCAGCATTTT CASSLSGQDGQPQHF
- TRBJ2-3 TRBV14 - 16 TGTGCCAGCAGCCAAGGAGTTACCGGAGTAACAGATACGCAGTATTTT CASSQGVTGVTDTQYF
- TRBJ1-6 TRBV4-3 - 16 TGCGCCAGCAGCCAAGATCGCAGGGTTTATAATTCACCCCTCCACTTT CASSQDRRVYNSPLHF
- TRBJ2-1 TRBV6-5 - 15 TGTGCCAGCGATATCGAGACTTCCGTTTGGAATGAGCAGTTCTTC CASDIETSVWNEQFF
- TRBJ2-7 TRBV7-9 TRBD1 15 TGTGCCAGCAGCTTAGGGGACAGGGGGTTCTACGAGCAGTACTTC CASSLGDRGFYEQYF
- TRBJ1-5 TRBV6-1 - 14 TGTGCCAGCAGTGATAAGAACCAAAATCAGCCCCAGCATTTT CASSDKNQNQPQHF
- TRBJ2-3 TRBV10-1 - 16 TGCGCCAGCAGTGAGCAAAGCGCTTCTAGCACAGATACGCAGTATTTT CASSEQSASSTDTQYF
- TRBJ2-7 TRBV10-3 TRBD2 14 TGTGCCATCAAGCGGGACGGGCCCCCCTACGAGCAGTACTTC CAIKRDGPPYEQYF
- TRBJ1-2 TRBV11-2 TRBD1 15 TGTGCCAGCAGCCTACCCCGGGACAGCAACTATGGCTACACCTTC CASSLPRDSNYGYTF
- TRBJ1-2 TRBV6-5 TRBD1 14 TGTGCCAGCAGCCAACGACAGGGCATCTATGGCTACACCTTC CASSQRQGIYGYTF
once TRBJ2-7 TRBV19 - 15 TGTGCCAGTAGTATAGCTAGGGGGAGTCGGTACGAGCAGTACTTC CASSIARGSRYEQYF
- TRBJ2-7 TRBV4-3 - 16 TGCGCCAGCAGCCAAGATTGGGGGAGTCAGGCCTACGAGCAGTACTTC CASSQDWGSQAYEQYF
once TRBJ2-6 TRBV7-2 TRBD1 17 TGTGCCAGCAGCTTCGGACAGGGGGCGGGAGGGGCCAACGTCCTGACTTTC CASSFGQGAGGANVLTF
- TRBJ1-4 TRBV7-2 - 15 TGTGCCAGCAGCTTAGAGGGAGCAACTAATGAAAAACTGTTTTTT CASSLEGATNEKLFF
- TRBJ1-6 TRBV27 - 14 TGTGCCAGCAGCGTCAGGTCAAATAATTCACCCCTCCACTTT CASSVRSNNSPLHF
- TRBJ1-1 TRBV10-3 - 12 TGTGCCATCAGTGCAGGGATCCCTGAAGCTTTCTTT CAISAGIPEAFF
- TRBJ2-7 TRBV7-2 - 14 TGTGCCAGCAGCCTAAGACTATACGAGGACGAGCAGTACTTC CASSLRLYEDEQYF
- TRBJ1-4 TRBV7-7 - 15 TGTGCTAGCAGCTTAGGTCCGGCAACTAATGAAAAACTGTTTTTT CASSLGPATNEKLFF
- TRBJ1-1 TRBV19 - 14 TGTGCCAGTAGTATCGGGGGTGCGAGGACTGAAGCTTTCTTT CASSIGGARTEAFF
- TRBJ1-1 TRBV9 - 13 TGTGCCAGCAGCCTCTTGGATTACACTGAAGCTTTCTTT CASSLLDYTEAFF
- TRBJ2-5 TRBV7-2 TRBD1 15 TGTGCCAGCAGCCGGGACAGGGGGATGCGAGAGACCCAGTACTTC CASSRDRGMRETQYF
- TRBJ1-3 TRBV4-1 - 13 TGCGCCAGCAGCCGGGTGGATGGAAACACCATATATTTT CASSRVDGNTIYF
- TRBJ2-3 TRBV9 - 14 TGTGCCAGCAGCTTCTTGGGACCCACAGATACGCAGTATTTT CASSFLGPTDTQYF
- TRBJ1-5 TRBV18 - 15 TGTGCCAGCTCACCACTGGCAGGGAGCAATCAGCCCCAGCATTTT CASSPLAGSNQPQHF
- TRBJ1-2 TRBV10-1 - 13 TGCGCCAGCAGTCCCCAGGAGAACTATGGCTACACCTTC CASSPQENYGYTF
- TRBJ1-2 TRBV25-1 - 15 TGTGCCAGCAGTTTAACAGGTGTCACTAACTATGGCTACACCTTC CASSLTGVTNYGYTF